The rows below give T cell receptor beta chains drawn from one sample of a study of cytomegalovirus exposure and HLA in healthy donors. Repertoires were generated with immunoSEQ multiplex PCR, while TCRdb's copy carries only in-frame clones and drops some. The sample has 100,000 to 150,000 clones, 80% seen once; the top ten hold 4%. The sample comprised PBMCs. The receptors stem from a woman aged 40 to 50 in good health and CMV-seronegative. CDR3s include the opening cysteine and the closing phenylalanine or tryptophan. The D gene is left open where the match is weak. Clone size is given for some rows only: seen once, a few or many times, or a class if the clone is expanded.

>TRBV7-2|TRBD1|NA|TRBJ1-6
CASSLVGTGRNSPLHF
TGTGCCAGCAGCTTAGTGGGGACAGGGAGGAATTCACCCCTCCACTTT
>TRBV29-1|NA|NA|TRBJ1-1
CSGRQPGTLMNTEAFF
TGCAGCGGACGCCAACCCGGGACACTCATGAACACTGAAGCTTTCTTT
>TRBV5-3|TRBD1|NA|TRBJ1-5
CARSLGQGSNQPQHF
TGTGCCAGAAGCTTGGGACAGGGTAGCAATCAGCCCCAGCATTTT
>TRBV7-2|TRBD2|once|TRBJ2-3
CASSLGLAADTQYF
TGTGCCAGCAGCTTAGGACTAGCTGCAGATACGCAGTATTTT
>TRBV2|NA|few|TRBJ2-6
CASERGGAGANVLTF
TGTGCCTCCGAGAGGGGGGGGGCTGGGGCCAACGTCCTGACTTTC
>TRBV19|TRBD1|NA|TRBJ2-7
CASNPTGTGAREQYF
TGTGCCAGTAACCCGACCGGGACAGGGGCCAGGGAGCAGTACTTC
>TRBV5-6|TRBD2|NA|TRBJ2-5
CASSTSGTSGEETQYF
TGTGCCAGCAGCACCTCCGGGACTAGCGGCGAAGAGACCCAGTACTTC
>TRBV27|NA|NA|TRBJ2-7
CASSPPGGESSYEQYF
TGTGCCAGCAGTCCCCCCGGGGGAGAGAGCTCCTACGAGCAGTACTTC
>TRBV7-6|TRBD1|NA|TRBJ2-7
CASSLTTGTGGDEQYF
TGTGCCAGCAGCCTCACAACCGGGACAGGGGGTGACGAGCAGTACTTC
>TRBV2|TRBD1|NA|TRBJ2-7
CASDTGVKDEQYF
TGTGCCAGCGACACAGGGGTTAAGGACGAGCAGTACTTC
>TRBV5-4|NA|NA|TRBJ1-2
CASSLPGWEGYTF
TGTGCCAGCAGCTTGCCGGGGTGGGAGGGCTACACCTTC
>TRBV7-8|NA|NA|TRBJ2-1
CASSLVVGASDNEQFF
TGTGCCAGCAGCTTAGTGGTGGGAGCGTCAGACAATGAGCAGTTCTTC
>TRBV15|TRBD1|NA|TRBJ1-2
CATSSSTGGGGYTF
TGTGCCACCAGCAGTTCGACAGGGGGTGGTGGCTACACCTTC
>TRBV6-5|NA|NA|TRBJ1-2
CASSRGILNYGYTF
TGTGCCAGCAGTAGGGGGATTTTGAACTATGGCTACACCTTC
>TRBV6-5|NA|NA|TRBJ1-2
CASRDTGPFYGYTF
TGTGCCAGCAGGGACACAGGGCCCTTCTATGGCTACACCTTC
>TRBV9|NA|NA|TRBJ2-1
CASSERLENSYNEQFF
TGTGCCAGCAGCGAAAGACTCGAGAACTCCTACAATGAGCAGTTCTTC
>TRBV2|TRBD2|NA|TRBJ2-2
CASSATSPTNTGELFF
TGTGCCAGCAGTGCGACTAGCCCAACGAACACCGGGGAGCTGTTTTTT
>TRBV27|TRBD1|once|TRBJ2-7
CASSSRLTGGSEQYF
TGTGCCAGCAGTTCGCGGTTGACAGGGGGCAGCGAGCAGTACTTC
>TRBV28|NA|NA|TRBJ1-5
CASTPTGQPQHF
TGTGCCAGCACCCCAACGGGTCAGCCCCAGCATTTT
>TRBV7-2|TRBD2|NA|TRBJ2-1
CASSFQTSGFHSEQFF
TGTGCCAGCAGCTTCCAAACTAGCGGGTTCCACAGTGAGCAGTTCTTC
>TRBV7-2|NA|NA|TRBJ2-3
CASSSDRRVGDTQYF
TGTGCCAGCAGCTCGGACAGACGAGTAGGGGATACGCAGTATTTT
>TRBV5-1|NA|NA|TRBJ2-1
CASSLEGGIVYNEQFF
TGCGCCAGCAGCCTTGAGGGGGGGATTGTCTACAATGAGCAGTTCTTC
>TRBV7-9|NA|NA|TRBJ2-7
CASSYPDRFREQYF
TGTGCCAGCAGCTACCCGGACAGATTTCGAGAGCAGTACTTC
>TRBV5-5|NA|NA|TRBJ2-7
CASSSGDFGGPYEQYF
TGTGCCAGCAGCTCCGGGGACTTCGGGGGGCCCTACGAGCAGTACTTC
>TRBV2|TRBD2|NA|TRBJ2-7
CASREREVNEQYF
TGTGCCAGCAGGGAGCGGGAGGTCAACGAGCAGTACTTC
>TRBV11-2|TRBD2|NA|TRBJ2-5
CASSRRAGDQETQYF
TGTGCCAGCAGCCGGCGAGCGGGGGACCAAGAGACCCAGTACTTC
>TRBV5-6|NA|NA|TRBJ1-1
CASSFGQNTEAFF
TGTGCCAGCAGCTTCGGACAGAACACTGAAGCTTTCTTT
>TRBV28|NA|NA|TRBJ1-2
CASSPYGGDLIAPVGYTF
TGTGCCAGCAGTCCATACGGGGGGGACCTTATCGCCCCCGTGGGCTACACCTTC
>TRBV2|TRBD1|few|TRBJ2-6
CASSQQGLSGANVLTF
TGTGCCAGCAGCCAACAGGGGCTCTCTGGGGCCAACGTCCTGACTTTC
>TRBV5-1|TRBD1|NA|TRBJ2-6
CASRTTGGLSGANVLTF
TGCGCCAGCCGCACGACAGGGGGACTCTCTGGGGCCAACGTCCTGACTTTC
>TRBV9|TRBD1|NA|TRBJ1-4
CASSVTGGDEKLFF
TGTGCCAGCAGCGTTACAGGGGGCGATGAAAAACTGTTTTTT
>TRBV19|TRBD1|NA|TRBJ1-5
CASSMRQGVQPQHF
TGTGCCAGTAGTATGCGGCAGGGGGTTCAGCCCCAGCATTTT
>TRBV19|NA|NA|TRBJ2-2
CASSIDRAGELFF
TGTGCCAGTAGTATAGATCGGGCCGGGGAGCTGTTTTTT
>TRBV19|NA|NA|TRBJ2-3
CASSLRASTDTQYF
TGTGCCAGTAGCCTCAGGGCCAGCACAGATACGCAGTATTTT
>TRBV20-1|NA|NA|TRBJ2-7
CSARSSYEQYF
TGCAGTGCTCGGAGCTCCTACGAGCAGTACTTC
>TRBV20-1|NA|NA|TRBJ1-2
CSVTGSYGYTF
TGCAGCGTCACAGGGAGTTATGGCTACACCTTC
>TRBV9|NA|NA|TRBJ2-7
CASSVRGDSYEQYF
TGTGCCAGCAGCGTCAGGGGGGACTCCTACGAGCAGTACTTC
>TRBV28|TRBD1|NA|TRBJ1-5
CASILGQGGQPQHF
TGTGCCAGCATCCTTGGACAGGGAGGTCAGCCCCAGCATTTT
>TRBV9|NA|NA|TRBJ1-4
CASSVQGLATNEKLFF
TGTGCCAGCAGCGTACAGGGGCTGGCAACTAATGAAAAACTGTTTTTT
>TRBV25-1|NA|NA|TRBJ1-5
CASSAQGSNQPQHF
TGTGCCAGCAGTGCACAGGGAAGCAATCAGCCCCAGCATTTT
>TRBV5-4|TRBD1|NA|TRBJ1-4
CASSQDRGNEKLFF
TGTGCCAGCAGCCAGGACAGGGGAAATGAAAAACTGTTTTTT
>TRBV27|TRBD1|NA|TRBJ1-4
CASSPGTGPEKLFF
TGTGCCAGCAGCCCAGGGACAGGGCCTGAAAAACTGTTTTTT
>TRBV6-5|NA|NA|TRBJ1-2
CASRADRTIRGYTF
TGTGCCAGCAGGGCAGATCGTACGATACGTGGCTACACCTTC
>TRBV4-3|TRBD1|NA|TRBJ1-2
CASSHFSTGDYGYTF
TGCGCCAGCAGCCATTTCTCCACAGGGGACTATGGCTACACCTTC
>TRBV18|NA|once|TRBJ2-7
CASSSTYEQYF
TGTGCCAGCTCATCAACCTACGAGCAGTACTTC
>TRBV4-1|NA|NA|TRBJ1-6
CASSQVQDYNSPLHF
TGCGCCAGCAGCCAAGTTCAGGACTATAATTCACCCCTCCACTTT
>TRBV2|NA|NA|TRBJ1-1
CASSGRTSVNTEAFF
TGTGCCAGCAGTGGCCGGACATCAGTGAACACTGAAGCTTTCTTT
>TRBV19|NA|NA|TRBJ2-5
CASSLFGRGETQYF
TGTGCCAGTAGTCTTTTCGGGCGGGGAGAGACCCAGTACTTC
>TRBV5-6|NA|NA|TRBJ2-1
CASSLTSWGPLYNEQFF
TGTGCCAGCAGCTTGACATCTTGGGGCCCCTTATACAATGAGCAGTTCTTC
>TRBV5-1|NA|once|TRBJ2-7
CASSLVPRDYEQYF
TGCGCCAGCAGCTTGGTACCCAGGGACTACGAGCAGTACTTC
>TRBV7-2|NA|NA|TRBJ2-1
CASSPTVAGSANEQFF
TGTGCCAGCAGCCCGACGGTTGCGGGGAGTGCGAATGAGCAGTTCTTC
>TRBV9|NA|NA|TRBJ2-6
CASSVAGSGLSSGANVLTF
TGTGCCAGCAGCGTAGCCGGCAGCGGGTTGAGCTCTGGGGCCAACGTCCTGACTTTC
>TRBV13|NA|NA|TRBJ2-5
CASRHGSGHQETQYF
TGTGCCAGCAGACACGGGAGCGGACACCAAGAGACCCAGTACTTC